This T cell receptor (beta chain) is from a study of blood T cell repertoires in COVID-19. As for the study in general: Acute-phase and convalescent COVID-19 samples originated in the United States, Italy and Spain. T cells, B-cell-depleted T cells, or PBMCs provided the cDNA or gDNA that served as material.

In the original workflow: Quantification of nucleated cells was approximated via reference gene primer amplification. Sequencing used immunoSEQ multiplex PCR; TCRdb keeps in-frame clones, though not all of them. V and J calls and clone size are given by that table; D and trimming were obtained from the DNA. The sample yields approximately 99,000 clones, 88% seen once. The sample consisted of peripheral blood. The TCR sequence derives from a man in his forties or fifties with COVID-19, enrolled during active disease.

The CDR3: CAWSVAAQPQHF. CDR3 nucleotides: TGTGCCTGGAGTGTAGCGGCCCAGCCCCAGCATTTT. The chain has TRBV30 and TRBJ1-5; D is undetermined. The germline V gene encodes CDR1 GTSNPN and CDR2 SVGIG (reference sequence). Trimming took off 0 bases at V and 7 bases at J, with 7 bases between the two ends. The CDR3 loop spans 12 amino acids.